These 13 T cell receptor beta chains share one sample of origin, sequenced in a study of cytomegalovirus exposure and HLA in healthy donors. 60 Vbeta and 13 Jbeta primers were used in PCR. The assay was immunoSEQ multiplex PCR, and TCRdb's table has in-frame clones only and misses some. The repertoire holds 140,000 or so clones, just under 70% seen once, with about 4.5% in the top ten. Material for sequencing was PBMCs. The origin of the receptors is a man aged 55-75 years in good health and CMV-seronegative.

The rearrangement uses TRBV7-6 and TRBJ2-5; 7 positions match TRBD1. The V gene's germline CDR1 is SGHVS and CDR2 FNYEAQ. The CDR3 is 16 residues long. V lost 2 bases to trimming and J lost 4 bases; unmatched junction nucleotides: 10. CDR3 coding DNA: TGTGCCAGCAGCTTACCCACAGGGGCCAACAGAGAGACCCAGTACTTC. This translates into CASSLPTGANRETQYF.

This chain connects TRBV19 to TRBJ1-5; TRBD1 matches 7 bases. CDR3 length: 15 amino acids. Germline lookup yields CDR1 LNHDA and CDR2 SQIVND (reference sequence). Trimming removed 0 bases from V and 7 bases from J; junction bases left unmatched: 6. CDR3 in amino acids: CASSIEEGRGQPQHF. The CDR3 region has the DNA TGTGCCAGTAGTATAGAAGAGGGCAGGGGGCAGCCCCAGCATTTT. Variable domain in full (rest from reference TRBV19 and TRBJ1-5): DGGITQSPKYLFRKEGQNVTLSCEQNLNHDAMYWYRQDPGQGLRLIYYSQIVNDFQKGDIAEGYSVSREKKESFPLTVTSAQKNPTAFYLCASSIEEGRGQPQHFGDGTRLSIL.

Worth noting for this clone: Different DNA sequences within this sample yield the same CDR3. The V gene is TRBV28, the J gene TRBJ1-2, with 7 positions matching TRBD1. The CDR3 is 12 residues long. CDR1 MDHEN and CDR2 SYDVKM come from the germline V gene. Trimming at V came to 3 bases and at J to 6 bases, leaving 1 base not matched to a gene. The CDR3 protein is CASSFQGDGYTF. CDR3 nucleotide sequence: TGTGCCAGCAGTTTTCAGGGGGATGGCTACACCTTC.

This chain joins TRBV19 and TRBJ1-1; TRBD1 matches at 8 bases. The germline V gene encodes CDR1 LNHDA and CDR2 SQIVND (reference sequence). Losses at the gene ends were 5 bases for V and 1 base for J; bases not matched to a gene: 6. CDR3 length: 15 amino acids. The CDR3 sequence is CASSPDRGSNTEAFF. For the CDR3, the DNA is TGTGCCAGTAGTCCCGACAGGGGATCGAACACTGAAGCTTTCTTT. The full variable domain, its missing parts supplied by reference TRBV19 and TRBJ1-1, is DGGITQSPKYLFRKEGQNVTLSCEQNLNHDAMYWYRQDPGQGLRLIYYSQIVNDFQKGDIAEGYSVSREKKESFPLTVTSAQKNPTAFYLCASSPDRGSNTEAFFGQGTRLTVV.

This clone was counted between two and nine times. Other DNA sequences within the sample encode an identical CDR3. The J gene is TRBJ1-1, the V gene TRBV5-4; D call uncertain. Trimming stripped 4 bases from V and 2 bases from J, with 9 bases between. The CDR3 has 13 amino acids. Germline lookup yields CDR1 SGHNT and CDR2 YYREEE (reference sequence). The CDR3 here is CASSLAGNTEAFF. CDR3 DNA sequence: TGTGCCAGCAGCCTGGCGGGTAACACTGAAGCTTTCTTT.

The chain links TRBV30 to TRBJ2-2, with 9 bases identical to TRBD2. The CDR3 has 14 residues. Germline V gene data show CDR1 as GTSNPN and CDR2 as SVGIG (reference sequence). The CDR3 sequence: CAQKTSGNTGELFF. CDR3 coding DNA: TGTGCTCAGAAGACTAGCGGAAACACCGGGGAGCTGTTTTTT. The complete variable domain, with remaining parts taken from reference TRBV30 and TRBJ2-2, reads SQTIHQWPATLVQPVGSPLSLECTVEGTSNPNLYWYRQAAGRGLQLLFYSVGIGQISSEVPQNLSASRPQDRQFILSSKKLLLSDSGFYLCAQKTSGNTGELFFGEGSRLTVL.

This clone was observed a handful of times. The V gene is TRBV4-2, the J gene TRBJ2-1, with D tentatively TRBD2 (5 bases). This CDR3 has 14 amino acids. V dropped 4 bases and J dropped 9 bases, with 16 bases sitting between them. The germline V gene has CDR1 LGHNA and CDR2 YNFKEQ. In DNA form, the CDR3 reads TGTGCCAGCAGCCCCGGAGATCTAGCCGGTGAGCAGTTCTTC. Amino acid sequence: CASSPGDLAGEQFF.

This clone has more than one count but fewer than ten. The chain uses TRBV2 and TRBJ1-2; D might be TRBD1 (5 bases). CDR1 is SNHLY and CDR2 is FYNNEI in the germline V gene. Trimming removed 7 bases from V and 1 base from J, with 16 bases in between. This CDR3 spans 15 amino acids. Here the CDR3 reads CASIRERDFNYGYTF. The CDR3, as DNA: TGTGCCAGCATTAGAGAAAGGGACTTTAACTATGGCTACACCTTC.

The rearrangement uses TRBV30 and TRBJ2-1; 8 positions match TRBD2. Germline V CDR1 and CDR2: GTSNPN, SVGIG (reference sequence). The CDR3 consists of 13 residues. J was trimmed by 10 bases and V by 2 bases; bases with no gene match: 7. The CDR3 loop reads CAWSFGLAGEQFF. CDR3 sequence (DNA): TGTGCCTGGAGTTTCGGACTAGCAGGAGAGCAGTTCTTC.

The chain joins TRBV7-3 to TRBJ2-2; TRBD2 might be the D (6 bases). The CDR3 spans 14 residues. V was trimmed by 3 bases and J by 4 bases, leaving 9 bases between them. Germline CDR1 SGHTA, CDR2 FQGTGA. CDR3 sequence reads: CASSLGGSTGELFF. CDR3 nucleotides: TGTGCCAGCAGCTTGGGGGGAAGCACCGGGGAGCTGTTTTTT.

The chain combines TRBV7-9 with TRBJ2-1; 11 bases match TRBD2. After removal of 6 bases from V and 8 bases from J, the junction contained 18 bases not matched to a gene. The CDR3 spans 18 residues. Germline values: CDR1 SEHNR, CDR2 FQNEAQ (reference sequence). CDR3 residues: CASRFPLTSGRNGDEQFF. CDR3 nucleotides: TGTGCCAGCAGGTTTCCCCTTACTAGCGGGAGAAATGGGGATGAGCAGTTCTTC.

The sample holds a few counts of this clone. V gene TRBV19 combines with J gene TRBJ2-5; the match to TRBD1 covers 9 bases. V was clipped by 3 bases and J by 1 base; unmatched bases: 6. Germline V CDR1 and CDR2: LNHDA, SQIVND (reference sequence). The CDR3 length is 16 residues. This CDR3 is CASSMGTGFPQETQYF. The CDR3 DNA follows: TGTGCCAGTAGTATGGGGACAGGGTTCCCCCAAGAGACCCAGTACTTC.

The chain is built from TRBV28 and TRBJ1-1; tentatively, D is TRBD1 (6 bases). Germline loops: CDR1 MDHEN, CDR2 SYDVKM. The CDR3 contains 14 residues. The germline V and J ends were trimmed by 9 bases and 0 bases, with 14 bases remaining between them. The CDR3 nucleotides read TGTGCCAGTGAACCCTACAGGGTGAACACTGAAGCTTTCTTT. Translation: CASEPYRVNTEAFF. The whole variable domain, remainder taken from reference TRBV28 and TRBJ1-1, is DVKVTQSSRYLVKRTGEKVFLECVQDMDHENMFWYRQDPGLGLRLIYFSYDVKMKEKGDIPEGYSVSREKKERFSLILESASTNQTSMYLCASEPYRVNTEAFFGQGTRLTVV.